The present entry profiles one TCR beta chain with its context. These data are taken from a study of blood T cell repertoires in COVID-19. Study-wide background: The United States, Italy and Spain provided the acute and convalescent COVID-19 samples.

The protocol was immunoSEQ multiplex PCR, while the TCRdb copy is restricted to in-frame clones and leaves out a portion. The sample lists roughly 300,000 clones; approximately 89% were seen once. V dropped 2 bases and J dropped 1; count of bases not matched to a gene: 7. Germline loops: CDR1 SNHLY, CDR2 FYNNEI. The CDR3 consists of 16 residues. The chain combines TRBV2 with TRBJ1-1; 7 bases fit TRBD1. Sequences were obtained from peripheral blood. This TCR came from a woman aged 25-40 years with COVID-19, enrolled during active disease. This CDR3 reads CASSEPLSGGNTEAFF. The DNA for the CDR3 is TGTGCCAGCAGTGAACCCCTGTCAGGGGGGAACACTGAAGCTTTCTTT.